Described below is a single T cell receptor (beta chain) sequence and its context. Its antigen is not known. In the original workflow: Filtering differed because ImmunoSEQ produced junction-only sequences that carried no quality scores. The table came from immunoSEQ multiplex PCR; TCRdb's copy has only in-frame clones and leaves some out. Clone size and the V and J calls come from that table; the DNA yielded D and trimming. The repertoire consists of fewer than 100,000 clones, with roughly 69% occurring once and the leading ten covering about 42%. This record comes from a study of shared clonotypes between healthy human individuals. Study-wide points: Though the depth was large, rarefaction showed that sorted-subset sequencing was incomplete. Only blood underwent sampling, and tissue repertoires likely differ. Genetic and exposure-history diversity was limited by the small donor number.

Trimming took off 1 base at V and 2 bases at J, with 4 bases between the two ends. Germline-derived CDR1 and CDR2 are SGDLS and YYNGEE. The CDR3 is made up of 12 amino acids. The chain combines TRBV9 with TRBJ2-7; D is ambiguous. Specimen: memory CD8+ T cells sorted from blood. Subset indicated: CD45RO+ cells pooled with CCR7-negative TemRA cells. The receptor was derived from a man aged 30 to 39 in good health. In nucleotides, the CDR3 is TGTGCCAGCAGCGTAAAGACCTACGAGCAGTACTTC. Its protein product is CASSVKTYEQYF.